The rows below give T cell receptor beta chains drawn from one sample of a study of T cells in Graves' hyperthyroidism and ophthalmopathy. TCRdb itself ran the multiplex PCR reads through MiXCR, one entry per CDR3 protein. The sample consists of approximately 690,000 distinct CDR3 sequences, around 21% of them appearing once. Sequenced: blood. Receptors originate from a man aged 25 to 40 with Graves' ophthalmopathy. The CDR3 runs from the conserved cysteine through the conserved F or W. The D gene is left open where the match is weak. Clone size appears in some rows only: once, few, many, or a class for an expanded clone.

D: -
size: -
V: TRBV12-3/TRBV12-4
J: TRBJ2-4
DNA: TGTGCCAGCAGTCCCTCCCAGACAGCAGAGTTTCAGTACTTC
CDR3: CASSPSQTAEFQYF

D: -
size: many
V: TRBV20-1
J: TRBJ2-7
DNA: TGCAGTGCTAGAGAGGGGATCGTGGACGAGCAGTACTTC
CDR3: CSAREGIVDEQYF

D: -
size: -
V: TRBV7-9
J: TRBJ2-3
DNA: TGTGCCAGCAGCGCTCCGGGACTGCAAGGCACAGATACGCAGTATTTT
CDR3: CASSAPGLQGTDTQYF

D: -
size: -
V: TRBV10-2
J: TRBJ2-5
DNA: TGCGCCAGCTCAGACTCCCATCCAGGCGAGACCCAGTACTTC
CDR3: CASSDSHPGETQYF

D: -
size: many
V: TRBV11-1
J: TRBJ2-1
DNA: TGTGCCAGCAGCTCCACGGTCTACAATGAGCAGTTCTTC
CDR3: CASSSTVYNEQFF

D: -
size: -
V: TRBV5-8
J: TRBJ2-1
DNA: TGTGCCAGCAGCTTGGGAGGCAGGAGCAATGGGCAGTTCTTC
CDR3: CASSLGGRSNGQFF

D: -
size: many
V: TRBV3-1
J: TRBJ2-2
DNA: TGTGCCAGCAGCCAACTTAGGAACACCGGGGAGCTGTTTTTT
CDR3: CASSQLRNTGELFF

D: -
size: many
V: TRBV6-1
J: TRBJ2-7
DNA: TGTGCCAGCAGTAGAGGGGGACAAGGAGCTCGAAGCTCCTACGAGCAGTACTTC
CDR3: CASSRGGQGARSSYEQYF

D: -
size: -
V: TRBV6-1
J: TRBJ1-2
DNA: TGTGCCAGCAGTCGGAAGAGTTCGACAGGCTACCTGCTGCGTGGCTACACCTTC
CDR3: CASSRKSSTGYLLRGYTF

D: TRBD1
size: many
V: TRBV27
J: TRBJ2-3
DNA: TGTGCCAGCAGGACCGGGACAGTGAGCACAGATACGCAGTATTTT
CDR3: CASRTGTVSTDTQYF

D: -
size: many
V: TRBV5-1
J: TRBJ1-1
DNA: TGCGCCAGCTCCCTGGGGGGCGCGACCACTGAAGCTTTCTTT
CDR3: CASSLGGATTEAFF

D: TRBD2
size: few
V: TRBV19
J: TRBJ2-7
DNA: TGTGCCAGTAGGAGGAGTAGCGGGATCGATTACGAGCAGTACTTC
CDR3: CASRRSSGIDYEQYF

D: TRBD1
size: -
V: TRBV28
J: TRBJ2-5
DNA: TGTGCCAGCCGGTCAAACAGGGGGCCCCAAGAGACCCAGTACTTC
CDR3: CASRSNRGPQETQYF

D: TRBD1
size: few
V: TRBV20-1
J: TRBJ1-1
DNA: TGCAGTGCTAAGGACAGGGAGTTCACTGAAGCTTTCTTT
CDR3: CSAKDREFTEAFF

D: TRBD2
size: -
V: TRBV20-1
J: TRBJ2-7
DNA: TGCAGTGCTAGAGCCATGCCTAGCGGGACCAACACCCTATCCTACGAGCAGTACTTC
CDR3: CSARAMPSGTNTLSYEQYF

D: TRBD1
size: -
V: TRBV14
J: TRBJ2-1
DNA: TGTGCCAGCAGCCCCTCTAGGACAGGTGGGAATGAGCAGTTCTTC
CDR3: CASSPSRTGGNEQFF

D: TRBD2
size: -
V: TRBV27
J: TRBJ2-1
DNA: TGTGCCAGCAGTTCGATGGGGGGGACTACCTACAATGAGCAGTTCTTC
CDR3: CASSSMGGTTYNEQFF

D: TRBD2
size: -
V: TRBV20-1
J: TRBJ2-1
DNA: TGCAGTGCTAGAGGGACTAGCGGGAGTAGTACCAATGAGCAGTTCTTC
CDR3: CSARGTSGSSTNEQFF

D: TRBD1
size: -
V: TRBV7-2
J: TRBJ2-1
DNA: TGTGCCAGCAGCCCAGGGGGCGGGAAGTACAATGAGCAGTTCTTC
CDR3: CASSPGGGKYNEQFF

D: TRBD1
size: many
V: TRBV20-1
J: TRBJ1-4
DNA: TGCAGTGCCCAGGGGGAGAATGAAAAACTGTTTTTT
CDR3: CSAQGENEKLFF

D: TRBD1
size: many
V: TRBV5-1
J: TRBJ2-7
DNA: TGCGCCAGCAGCTCCGGGACAGGGGTCGACGAGCAGTACTTC
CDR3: CASSSGTGVDEQYF

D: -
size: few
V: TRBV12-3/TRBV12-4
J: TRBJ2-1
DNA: TGTGCCAGCAGGCCCCGCGAGGGCCCTGGAGGGGAGCAGTTCTTC
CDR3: CASRPREGPGGEQFF

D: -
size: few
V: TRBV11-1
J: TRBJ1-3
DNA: TGTGCCAGCAGCTTAGAACGGGCCTTCTCTGGAAACACCATATATTTT
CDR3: CASSLERAFSGNTIYF

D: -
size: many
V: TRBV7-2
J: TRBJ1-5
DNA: TGTGCCAGCAGCTTAGCCTATAATCAGCCCCAGCATTTT
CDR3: CASSLAYNQPQHF

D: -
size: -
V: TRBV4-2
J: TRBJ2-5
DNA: TGTGCCAGCAGCCAACCTGGTACGGTGGAGGAGACCCAGTACTTC
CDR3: CASSQPGTVEETQYF

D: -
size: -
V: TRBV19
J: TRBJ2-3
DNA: TGTGCCAGTAGTATAGCAGGGGCGCCCACAGATACGCAGTATTTT
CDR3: CASSIAGAPTDTQYF

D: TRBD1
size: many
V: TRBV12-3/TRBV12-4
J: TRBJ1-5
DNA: TGTGCCAGCACTCATGGGACAGCTCCGAATCAGCCCCAGCATTTT
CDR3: CASTHGTAPNQPQHF

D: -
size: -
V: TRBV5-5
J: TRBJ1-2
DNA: TGTGCCAGCAGCCCTGACGCGGGCCGCGGGTCCTATGGCTACACCTTC
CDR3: CASSPDAGRGSYGYTF

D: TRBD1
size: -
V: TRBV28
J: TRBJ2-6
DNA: TGTGCCAGCAGTTTTGGGACAGGAAGATCTGGGGCCAACGTCCTGACTTTC
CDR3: CASSFGTGRSGANVLTF

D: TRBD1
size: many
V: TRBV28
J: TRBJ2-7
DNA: TGTGCCAGCAGTTTGAGGGGGCTCGACGAGCAGTACTTC
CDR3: CASSLRGLDEQYF

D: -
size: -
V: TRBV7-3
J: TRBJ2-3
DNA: TGTGCCAGCAGCTTAGGGTCAGCAATGAGCACAGATACGCAGTATTTT
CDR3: CASSLGSAMSTDTQYF